Listed here is a single T cell receptor (beta chain). TCRdb reprocessed the PCR reads via MiXCR and lists one record per CDR3 protein. This table holds thousands of distinct CDR3 sequences, about 32% found once. These data originate in a study of molecular identifiers for immune sequencing clone quantification. The V gene end was trimmed by 4 bases and the J gene end by 1 base; junction bases not matched to a gene: 2. The CDR3 has 15 amino acids. The chain combines TRBV12-3 or TRBV12-4 with TRBJ2-3; 10 nucleotides match TRBD2. The receptor was isolated from a human donor in good health. Some libraries in this study had Jurkat cell RNA spiked in. Specimen: naive CD8+ T cells from blood, with Jurkat cell RNA spiked in. Sample subset: FACS-sorted CD8+CD4-CCR7+CD45RA+ naive T cells. The CDR3 DNA sequence: TGTGCCAGCAGTTACGGACTAGCGGGCACAGATACGCAGTATTTT. It codes for CASSYGLAGTDTQYF.